The rows below give T cell receptor beta chains drawn from one sample of a study of cytomegalovirus exposure and HLA in healthy donors. Some clones are missing from TCRdb's copy, which holds only in-frame ones; the method was immunoSEQ multiplex PCR. Seen here are about 160,000 clones, 82% observed once, and the top ten hold more than 1.3%. Sequencing was done on a sample of PBMCs. Receptors originate from a girl between 10 and 17 years old in good health and CMV-seropositive. Both conserved end residues are part of each CDR3. Each record gives: J gene, clone size, D gene, V gene, CDR3 protein, CDR3 DNA. The D gene is left open where the match is weak. Size values are once, few and many counts, or a class for expanded clones, and some rows have none.

TRBJ2-2	few	-	TRBV2	CAISRGRGTGELFF	TGTGCCATCTCCAGGGGTCGGGGCACCGGGGAGCTGTTTTTT
TRBJ2-3	-	-	TRBV28	CASSLGTSTDTQYF	TGTGCCAGCAGCCTCGGGACTAGCACAGATACGCAGTATTTT
TRBJ1-5	-	TRBD1	TRBV6-5	CASSPWDSNQPQHF	TGTGCCAGCAGTCCCTGGGACAGTAATCAGCCCCAGCATTTT
TRBJ1-1	-	TRBD1	TRBV28	CASSLPPGTGDTEAFF	TGTGCCAGCAGTTTACCTCCCGGGACAGGGGACACTGAAGCTTTCTTT
TRBJ1-2	once	TRBD1	TRBV7-2	CASSLDPGQIYGYTF	TGTGCCAGCAGCTTAGATCCGGGACAGATCTATGGCTACACCTTC
TRBJ2-1	-	-	TRBV5-6	CASSLKSRGAYNEQFF	TGTGCCAGCAGCTTGAAAAGCAGGGGAGCCTACAATGAGCAGTTCTTC
TRBJ2-7	-	TRBD2	TRBV11-3	CAGPGTSGSYEQYF	TGTGCCGGACCCGGGACTAGCGGTTCCTACGAGCAGTACTTC
TRBJ1-1	-	-	TRBV10-3	CAIGGTEAFF	TGTGCCATCGGGGGGACTGAAGCTTTCTTT
TRBJ1-1	-	-	TRBV4-3	CASSQDSRQMNTEAFF	TGCGCCAGCAGCCAAGATTCGCGACAGATGAACACTGAAGCTTTCTTT
TRBJ2-5	-	-	TRBV7-8	CASRGGDKETQYF	TGTGCCAGCAGGGGGGGGGACAAGGAGACCCAGTACTTC
TRBJ2-1	-	TRBD1	TRBV19	CASSISGGSYNEQFF	TGTGCCAGTAGTATTTCAGGGGGCTCCTACAATGAGCAGTTCTTC
TRBJ2-7	-	-	TRBV28	CASSLSHSSYEQYF	TGTGCCAGCAGTTTGAGCCACAGCTCCTACGAGCAGTACTTC